Each of the 20 T cell receptor beta chains below was sequenced from the same sample in a study of monozygotic twins with inflammatory bowel disease. For each CDR3 protein, TCRdb gives one entry from its re-call of the 5' RACE reads, without DNA. The table for this sample gives about 330,000 distinct CDR3 sequences. The sequenced sample was blood. These TCRs come from a human donor with ulcerative colitis or Crohn's disease, or a healthy co-twin of an affected twin (not recorded which).

This sequence joins TRBV10-3 and TRBJ2-1; with no DNA, the TCRdb D assignment of TRBD1 cannot be verified. The CDR3 is 16 residues long. Germline assignment: CDR1 ENHRY and CDR2 SYGVKD. CDR3 sequence reads: CAISIQGRRPYNEQFF.

The V and J genes are TRBV28 and TRBJ2-1. The CDR3 is made up of 15 amino acids. Germline V gene sequence: CDR1 MDHEN, CDR2 SYDVKM. CDR3 sequence reads: CASSSYPTAYNEQFF.

The chain couples TRBV6-1 to TRBJ1-3; TCRdb's D call of TRBD1 is untestable without DNA. CDR3 length equals 16 residues. Per germline, CDR1 MNHNS and CDR2 SASEGT. The CDR3 is CASSATGEISGNTIYF.

The rearrangement links TRBV4-2 to TRBJ2-1. The germline gives CDR1 LGHNA, CDR2 YNFKEQ. The CDR3 totals 13 residues. CDR3 region: CASSSEANNEQFF.

This chain connects TRBV7-2 to TRBJ2-7; TCRdb's D call, TRBD2, is unchecked because there is no DNA. Germline V gene sequence: CDR1 SGHTA, CDR2 FQGNSA. The CDR3 spans 16 residues. CDR3 residues: CASSLGYLAVSYEQYF.

CDR3 in amino acids: CSARVPLARDETQYF. The genes are TRBV20-1 and TRBJ2-5; the TRBD2 assignment by TCRdb is unverifiable without DNA. Germline CDR1 and CDR2: DFQATT and SNEGSKA (reference sequence). This CDR3 is 15 amino acids long.

This chain uses TRBV20-1 with TRBJ2-3; there is no DNA to check the TCRdb D call of TRBD1. Germline V CDR1 and CDR2: DFQATT, SNEGSKA (reference sequence). The CDR3 consists of 13 residues. CDR3 sequence reads: CSAQTGGTDTQYF.

V is TRBV6-5 and J is TRBJ2-4; TCRdb's assignment of TRBD1 cannot be checked, as there is no DNA. The CDR3 covers 13 residues. Germline lookup yields CDR1 MNHEY and CDR2 SVGAGI. The CDR3 sequence: CASSPAPKNIQYF.

The V call is TRBV20-1, the J call TRBJ2-7; the D gene TCRdb calls, TRBD1, cannot be checked with no DNA. Germline V CDR1 and CDR2: DFQATT, SNEGSKA (reference sequence). This CDR3 is 16 amino acids long. The CDR3 region is CSARDNDGLSLYEQYF.

The V gene is TRBV15, the J gene TRBJ2-7; with no DNA, the TCRdb D assignment of TRBD2 cannot be verified. CDR1 and CDR2 from the germline V gene are LNHNV and YYDKDF (reference sequence). The CDR3 is made up of 13 amino acids. The CDR3 here is CATSRDEGFEQYF. Full variable domain (missing parts from reference TRBV15 and TRBJ2-7): DAMVIQNPRYQVTQFGKPVTLSCSQTLNHNVMYWYQQKSSQAPKLLFHYYDKDFNNEADTPDNFQSRRPNTSFCFLDIRSPGLGDTAMYLCATSRDEGFEQYFGPGTRLTVT.

The chain is built from TRBV6-2 or TRBV6-3 and TRBJ1-1. The CDR3 consists of 13 residues. Germline values: CDR1 MNHEY, CDR2 SVGEGT. CDR3 region: CASSEVPNTEAFF.

The chain couples TRBV3-1 to TRBJ1-4. This CDR3 region has 14 residues. The germline CDR1 and CDR2 sequences are LGHDT and YNNKEL (reference sequence). The CDR3 reads CASSPRDFGEKLFF. Full variable domain (rest looked up from reference TRBV3-1 and TRBJ1-4): DTAVSQTPKYLVTQMGNDKSIKCEQNLGHDTMYWYKQDSKKFLKIMFSYNNKELIINETVPNRFSPKSPDKAHLNLHINSLELGDSAVYFCASSPRDFGEKLFFGSGTQLSVL.

The CDR3 sequence: CASSDRGYNEQFF. The chain uses TRBV25-1 and TRBJ2-1; TCRdb indicates TRBD1, and absent DNA this call remains unverified. Germline CDR1 MGHDK, CDR2 SYGVNS. The CDR3 runs to 13 residues.

The rearrangement links TRBV7-9 to TRBJ1-1; with no DNA, the TCRdb D assignment of TRBD1 cannot be verified. The CDR3 runs 16 residues. Germline V gene sequence: CDR1 SEHNR, CDR2 FQNEAQ (reference sequence). CDR3: CASSLRTGLLGTEAFF.

This chain joins TRBV5-6 and TRBJ1-1. This CDR3 has 13 amino acids. Germline loops: CDR1 SGHDT, CDR2 YYEEEE. CDR3 sequence reads: CASSRPAGTEAFF.

The chain joins TRBV20-1 to TRBJ2-2; there is no DNA to check the TCRdb D call of TRBD1. Germline V lookup: CDR1 DFQATT, CDR2 SNEGSKA (reference sequence). The CDR3 consists of 15 residues. The CDR3 here is CSARGQGQFTGELFF.

The chain recombines TRBV9 with TRBJ2-7; the D gene TCRdb calls, TRBD1, cannot be checked with no DNA. CDR3 length equals 14 residues. Looked up from germline, CDR1 is SGDLS and CDR2 is YYNGEE. The CDR3 protein is CASSVRTGGYEQYF.

The CDR3 spells CASSFFETGELFF. This chain connects TRBV7-8 to TRBJ2-2. The CDR3 extends over 13 amino acids. The germline V gene encodes CDR1 SGHVS and CDR2 FQNEAQ.

The gene calls are TRBV10-1 and TRBJ2-3; TCRdb's D call of TRBD2 is untestable without DNA. This CDR3 has 14 residues. CDR1 and CDR2 (germline): WNHNN, SYGVQD (reference sequence). The CDR3 sequence is CASMSLAGNVPQYF.

J is TRBJ1-6 and V is TRBV5-1; the D gene TCRdb calls, TRBD1, cannot be checked with no DNA. CDR1 and CDR2 from the germline V gene are SGHRS and YFSETQ. The CDR3 runs 16 residues. The CDR3 loop is CASSLAGATYNSPLHF. Full variable domain (rest looked up from reference TRBV5-1 and TRBJ1-6): KAGVTQTPRYLIKTRGQQVTLSCSPISGHRSVSWYQQTPGQGLQFLFEYFSETQRNKGNFPGRFSGRQFSNSRSEMNVSTLELGDSALYLCASSLAGATYNSPLHFGNGTRLTVT.